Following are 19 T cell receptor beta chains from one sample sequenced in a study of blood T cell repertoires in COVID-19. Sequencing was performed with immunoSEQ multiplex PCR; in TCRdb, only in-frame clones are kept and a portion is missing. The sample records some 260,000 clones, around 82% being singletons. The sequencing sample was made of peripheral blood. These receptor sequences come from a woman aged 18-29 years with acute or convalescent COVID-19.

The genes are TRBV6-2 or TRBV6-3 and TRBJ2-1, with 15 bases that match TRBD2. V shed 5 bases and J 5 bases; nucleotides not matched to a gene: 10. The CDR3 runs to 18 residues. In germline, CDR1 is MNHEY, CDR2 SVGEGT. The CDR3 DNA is TGTGCCAGCAGTAAAGAAGGACTAGCGGGAGGGCCCGACAATGAGCAGTTCTTC. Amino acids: CASSKEGLAGGPDNEQFF.

The CDR3 nucleotides are TGTGCCAGCAGCCTAAATTCACCCCTCCACTTT. It is translated as CASSLNSPLHF. V and J are TRBV7-2 and TRBJ1-6, with unresolved D. V was cut by 5 bases and J by 7 bases, with 3 bases left in between. The germline V gene encodes CDR1 SGHTA and CDR2 FQGNSA. The CDR3 is 11 residues long.

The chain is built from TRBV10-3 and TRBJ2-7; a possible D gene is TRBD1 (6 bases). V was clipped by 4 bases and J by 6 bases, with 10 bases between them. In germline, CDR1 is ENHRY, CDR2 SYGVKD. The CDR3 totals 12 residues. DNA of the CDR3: TGTGCCATCAGTGGTACAGGGACCGAGCAGTACTTC. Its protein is CAISGTGTEQYF.

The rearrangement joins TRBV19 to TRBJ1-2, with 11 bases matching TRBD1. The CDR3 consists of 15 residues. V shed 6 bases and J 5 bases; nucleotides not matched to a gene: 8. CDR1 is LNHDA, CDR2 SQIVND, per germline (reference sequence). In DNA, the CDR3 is TGTGCCAGTAGCCGTGCCGGGACAGGGGGTTATGGCTACACCTTC. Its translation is CASSRAGTGGYGYTF.

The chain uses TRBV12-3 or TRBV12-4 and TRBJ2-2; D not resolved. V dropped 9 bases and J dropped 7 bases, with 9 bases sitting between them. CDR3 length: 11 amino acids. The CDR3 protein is CASPFGGELFF. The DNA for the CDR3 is TGTGCCAGTCCTTTCGGCGGGGAGCTGTTTTTT.

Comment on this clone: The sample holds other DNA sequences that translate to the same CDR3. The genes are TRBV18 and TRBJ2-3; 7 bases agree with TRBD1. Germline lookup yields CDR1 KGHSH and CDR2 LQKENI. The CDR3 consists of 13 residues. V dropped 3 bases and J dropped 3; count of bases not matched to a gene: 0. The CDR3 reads CASSPTGTDTQYF. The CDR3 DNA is TGTGCCAGCTCACCGACAGGGACAGATACGCAGTATTTT.

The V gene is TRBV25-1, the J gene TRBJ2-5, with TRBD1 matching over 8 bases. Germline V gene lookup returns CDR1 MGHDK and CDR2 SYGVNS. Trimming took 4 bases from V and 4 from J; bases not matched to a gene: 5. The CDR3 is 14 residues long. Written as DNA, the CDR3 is TGTGCCAGCAGTGGCCGGACAGGGCGAGAGACCCAGTACTTC. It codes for CASSGRTGRETQYF.

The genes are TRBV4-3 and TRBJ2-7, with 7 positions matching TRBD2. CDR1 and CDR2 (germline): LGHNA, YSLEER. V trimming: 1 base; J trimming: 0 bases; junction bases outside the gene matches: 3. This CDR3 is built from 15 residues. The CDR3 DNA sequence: TGCGCCAGCAGCCAAGTGGGCGGGAGCTCCTACGAGCAGTACTTC. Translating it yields CASSQVGGSSYEQYF.

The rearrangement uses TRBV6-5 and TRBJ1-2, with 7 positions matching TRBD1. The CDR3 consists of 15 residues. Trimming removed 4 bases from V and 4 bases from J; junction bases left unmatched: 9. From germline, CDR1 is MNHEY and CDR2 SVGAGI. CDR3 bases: TGTGCCAGCAGTTCAAACAGGGGCCGCTCCTATGGCTACACCTTC. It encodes CASSSNRGRSYGYTF.

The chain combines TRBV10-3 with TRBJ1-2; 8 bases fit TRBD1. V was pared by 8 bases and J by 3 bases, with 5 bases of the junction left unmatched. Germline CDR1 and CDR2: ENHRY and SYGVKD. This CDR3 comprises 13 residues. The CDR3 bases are TGTGCCATCGGCGGACAGGGAGACTATGGCTACACCTTC. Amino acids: CAIGGQGDYGYTF.

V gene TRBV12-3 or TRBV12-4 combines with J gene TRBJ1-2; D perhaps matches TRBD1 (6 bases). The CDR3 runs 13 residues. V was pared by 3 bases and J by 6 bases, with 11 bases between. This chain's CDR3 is CASSFGQGHGYTF. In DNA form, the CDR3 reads TGTGCCAGCAGTTTTGGGCAGGGGCATGGCTACACCTTC.

As DNA, the CDR3 is TGTGCCAGCAGACAGGGGGCGGTCAGGTCCGGGGAGCTGTTTTTT. Its translation: CASRQGAVRSGELFF. V gene TRBV7-2 combines with J gene TRBJ2-2; 9 positions match TRBD1. There are 15 residues in the CDR3. J lost 6 bases, V lost 6 bases, and 8 bases had no gene match. Looked up from germline, CDR1 is SGHTA and CDR2 is FQGNSA.

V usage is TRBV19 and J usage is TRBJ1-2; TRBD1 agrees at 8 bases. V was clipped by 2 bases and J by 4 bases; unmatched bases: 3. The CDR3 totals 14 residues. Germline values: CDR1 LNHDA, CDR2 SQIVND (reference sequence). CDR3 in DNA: TGTGCCAGTAGTATATGGGGGACAGGCTATGGCTACACCTTC. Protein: CASSIWGTGYGYTF.

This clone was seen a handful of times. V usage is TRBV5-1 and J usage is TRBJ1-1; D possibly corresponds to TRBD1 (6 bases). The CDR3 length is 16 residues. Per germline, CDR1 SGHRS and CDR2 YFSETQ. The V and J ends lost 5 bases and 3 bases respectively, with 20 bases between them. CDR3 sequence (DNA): TGCGCCAGCAGTTTTGGCCCCTCACAGGGTGACACTGAAGCTTTCTTT. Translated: CASSFGPSQGDTEAFF.

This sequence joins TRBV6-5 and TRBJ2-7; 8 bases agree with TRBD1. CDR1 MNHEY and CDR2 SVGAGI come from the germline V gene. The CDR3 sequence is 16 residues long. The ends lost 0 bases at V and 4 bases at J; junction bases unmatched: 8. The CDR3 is CASSYSYRGVGYEQYF. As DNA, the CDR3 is TGTGCCAGCAGTTACTCTTACAGGGGGGTCGGGTACGAGCAGTACTTC.

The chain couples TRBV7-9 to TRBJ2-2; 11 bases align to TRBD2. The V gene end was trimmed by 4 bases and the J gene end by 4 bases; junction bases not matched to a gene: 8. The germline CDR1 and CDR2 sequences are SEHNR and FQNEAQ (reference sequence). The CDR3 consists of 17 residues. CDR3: CASSSRLAGSGTGELFF. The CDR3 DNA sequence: TGTGCCAGCAGCTCGCGACTAGCGGGAAGCGGCACCGGGGAGCTGTTTTTT.

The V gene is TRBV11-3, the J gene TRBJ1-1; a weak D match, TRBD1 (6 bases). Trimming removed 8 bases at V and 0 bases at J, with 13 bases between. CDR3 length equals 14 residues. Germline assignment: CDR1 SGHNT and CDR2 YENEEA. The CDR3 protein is CASYRDVMNTEAFF. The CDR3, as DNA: TGTGCCAGCTACAGGGATGTCATGAACACTGAAGCTTTCTTT.

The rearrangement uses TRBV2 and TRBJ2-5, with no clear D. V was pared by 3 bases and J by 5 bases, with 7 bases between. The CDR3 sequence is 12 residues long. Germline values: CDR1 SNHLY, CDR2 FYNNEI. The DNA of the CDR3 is TGTGCCAGCAGTGACGCCTATGAGACCCAGTACTTC. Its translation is CASSDAYETQYF.

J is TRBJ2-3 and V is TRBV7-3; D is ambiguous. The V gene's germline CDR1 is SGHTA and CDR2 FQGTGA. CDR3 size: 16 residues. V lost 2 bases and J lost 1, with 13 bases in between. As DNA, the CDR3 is TGTGCCAGCAGCTTAGTAGCCGCCAGCGGCACAGATACGCAGTATTTT. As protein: CASSLVAASGTDTQYF.